This entry features one T cell receptor beta chain sequence. Looked up from germline, CDR1 is GTSNPN and CDR2 is SVGIG (reference sequence). V lost 3 bases and J lost 2, with 6 bases in between. CDR3 size: 12 residues. Ages ranged from roughly 18 to 100 years, with residence in approximately 25 US areas. Resolution of symptoms, clearance, or two negative PCRs was present in recovered Cohort 3 donors. In the authors' methods: Estimates of nucleated cell counts were drawn from the amplification of reference gene primers. Sequenced by immunoSEQ multiplex PCR; TCRdb stores in-frame clones only, minus some. V and J calls and clone size are given by that table; D and trimming were obtained from the DNA. The sample contains fewer than 300,000 clones, over 75% of which appear only once. This entry comes from a study of blood T cell repertoires in COVID-19. Study-level information: T cells, B-cell-depleted T cells, or PBMCs supplied cDNA or gDNA.

This rearrangement joins TRBV30 to TRBJ2-3; D remains unclear. This sequence was found in a woman aged 30 to 39 who had recovered from COVID-19. The sample comprised PBMCs or T cells enriched from blood (not recorded which). The CDR3 protein is CAWRLFTDTQYF. DNA of the CDR3: TGTGCCTGGAGACTATTCACAGATACGCAGTATTTT.